This T cell receptor (beta chain) was recovered during a study of PD-1 blockade in classical Hodgkin lymphoma. Points from the study as a whole: Newly diagnosed patients and complete responders had comparable diversity at baseline. Individuals initiating nivolumab under 1 year after ASCT were excluded.

TCRdb keeps only in-frame clones here, not all; method: immunoSEQ multiplex PCR. The repertoire holds roughly 7,200 clones, with roughly 80% as singletons. Details on this clone: Its antigen is unknown.

V lost 2 bases to trimming and J lost 7 bases; unmatched junction nucleotides: 9. CDR1 and CDR2 (germline): SGHNT, YYREEE (reference sequence). This CDR3 has 16 residues. Every one of the patients relapsed after autologous stem cell transplantation (brentuximab vedotin exposure was variable). Thawed PBMCs yielded CD4+ T cells through magnetic negative selection. The clonotype was recovered from a human donor with classical Hodgkin lymphoma. The chain has TRBV5-4 and TRBJ2-2; TRBD2 matches at 9 bases. The specimen comprised CD4+ T cells from blood, sampled at baseline. Here the CDR3 DNA reads TGTGCCAGCAGCTTATACATTAGCGGGAGTGGCGGGGAGCTGTTTTTT. This translates into CASSLYISGSGGELFF.